These 5 T cell receptor beta chains were all obtained from the same sample, sequenced in a study of T cell repertoires in cytomegalovirus infection (dated by TCRdb to the late 2010s). Sequencing instrument: Illumina HiSeq 1500. TCRdb applied fastp at Q25 and MiXCR to the public reads, then kept only in-frame beta chains. Each record represents a unique CDR3 protein, reported with the most common genes and DNA among its rows. Recorded for this sample are about 180,000 distinct CDR3 sequences; around 14% of them occurred a single time. The ten biggest clones cover 25% to 30% of the sample. Sequenced input: PBMCs. The origin of the receptors is a human donor in good health (CMV status not recorded). Some clones in this sample may be carry-over from other donors' samples.

This clonotype showed up many times. The gene calls are TRBV7-9 and TRBJ2-1; D assignment may be TRBD1 or TRBD2 (5 bases each). The CDR3 has 18 residues. V lost 5 bases and J lost 4, with 24 bases in between. Germline V CDR1 and CDR2: SEHNR, FQNEAQ (reference sequence). CDR3 nucleotide sequence: TGTGCCAGCAGCCCCGTTAGGGGACCCACAAGAGAATACAATGAGCAGTTCTTC. It is translated as CASSPVRGPTREYNEQFF.

This clonotype has a count of ten or more. The genes are TRBV28 and TRBJ2-5, with TRBD2 matching over 10 bases. This CDR3 has 16 residues. Looked up from germline, CDR1 is MDHEN and CDR2 is SYDVKM. The junction had 4 bases not matched to a gene; V was cut back by 2 bases and J by 1 base. The CDR3 is CASSLGLAVSQETQYF. In DNA form, the CDR3 reads TGTGCCAGCAGTTTAGGACTAGCGGTGAGCCAAGAGACCCAGTACTTC.

In this sample, this clonotype turned up a few times. The V and J genes are TRBV29-1 and TRBJ2-7; 8 positions match TRBD1. CDR3 length equals 14 residues. V was clipped by 6 bases and J by 3 bases; unmatched bases: 10. Germline V CDR1 and CDR2: SQVTM, ANQGSEA. The CDR3 loop is CSVGSLQGVYEQYF. CDR3 sequence (DNA): TGCAGCGTCGGCTCGTTACAGGGGGTCTACGAGCAGTACTTC.

Many counts were recorded for this clonotype. This chain's CDR3 is CASSARVLAYEQYF. The CDR3 DNA reads TGTGCCAGCAGTGCTCGGGTCCTGGCCTACGAGCAGTACTTC. The genes are TRBV2 and TRBJ2-7, with D hard to call. Trimming stripped 4 bases from V and 2 bases from J, with 12 bases between. CDR3 length equals 14 residues. Germline loops: CDR1 SNHLY, CDR2 FYNNEI.

The V and J genes are TRBV29-1 and TRBJ2-1; D is possibly TRBD1 or TRBD2 (5 bases each). The CDR3 has 16 residues. Germline values: CDR1 SQVTM, CDR2 ANQGSEA. V lost 0 bases to trimming and J lost 4 bases, with 16 bases between them. CDR3 amino acids: CSVEDQWGTGYNEQFF. In DNA, the CDR3 is TGCAGCGTTGAAGATCAGTGGGGGACGGGGTACAATGAGCAGTTCTTC.